The 26 T cell receptor beta chains listed next were all sequenced from one sample in a study of immune heterogeneity within non-small cell lung tumors (dated by TCRdb to the late 2010s). The data were produced on a HiSeq X Ten. The TCR beta CDR3 region was amplified with a multiplex PCR system whose first round ran for 9 to 10 cycles using 32 V-gene forward primers and 13 J-gene reverse primers. The public reads were reprocessed in TCRdb via fastp at Q25 and MiXCR, keeping in-frame beta chains. Duplicate CDR3 protein sequences are folded into a single record with the most common DNA and genes. The table for this sample lists under 13,000 distinct CDR3 sequences; 15% to 25% of them were counted only once. Approximately 4% of the sample comes from the top ten. The TCR template was genomic DNA extracted from bulk tumor tissue, and 500 to 650 ng of gDNA was amplified for each sample. During surgery, multiple biopsies were taken from each primary tumor, with sampling sites spaced as far apart as possible within the tumor mass. The study cohort was described as untreated, and the patients were newly diagnosed NSCLC cases having curative surgery.

Sequencing input: lung tumor tissue. These receptors all stem from a man aged 55 to 69 with non-small cell lung cancer.

This clonotype came up a few times. At one boundary the junction diverges from the germline segment, which might be a read error. V gene TRBV20-1 combines with J gene TRBJ2-5; TRBD2 is a possible D gene (6 bases). The CDR3 covers 14 residues. Germline V CDR1 and CDR2: DFQATT, SNEGSKA (reference sequence). The CDR3 spells CSARGGVGQETKYF. The CDR3 coding sequence is TGCAGTGCTAGAGGCGGGGTGGGTCAAGAGACCAAGTACTTC.

This clonotype came up many times. The V call is TRBV20-1, the J call TRBJ1-5; D unresolved. This CDR3 has 12 residues. Germline V gene data show CDR1 as DFQATT and CDR2 as SNEGSKA (reference sequence). V shed 5 bases and J shed 4 bases, with 9 bases lying between them. This CDR3 reads CSAREPNQPQHF. CDR3 DNA: TGCAGTGCTCGGGAACCAAATCAGCCCCAGCATTTT.

The chain has TRBV11-3 and TRBJ2-7; D is perhaps TRBD1 (6 bases). This CDR3 has 15 residues. Germline-derived CDR1 and CDR2 are SGHNT and YENEEA. V shed 5 bases and J shed 4 bases, with 18 bases lying between them. The CDR3 here is CASSLRGTSSYEQYF. Here the CDR3 DNA reads TGTGCCAGCAGCCTACGTGGGACATCCTCTTACGAGCAGTACTTC.

This clonotype came up a few times. The chain has TRBV29-1 and TRBJ1-2, with no clear D. This CDR3 is 11 amino acids long. Trimming stripped 3 bases from V and 4 bases from J, with 6 bases between. The germline gives CDR1 SQVTM, CDR2 ANQGSEA. The CDR3 sequence: CSVEEGYGYTF. For the CDR3, the DNA is TGCAGCGTTGAGGAGGGCTATGGCTACACCTTC.

V usage is TRBV7-3 and J usage is TRBJ2-3; D might be TRBD2 (6 bases). From germline, CDR1 is SGHTA and CDR2 FQGTGA. V was cut by 5 bases and J by 3 bases, with 9 bases left in between. The CDR3 has 13 residues. The CDR3 protein is CASSVAGTDTQYF. CDR3 nucleotide sequence: TGTGCCAGCAGCGTGGCGGGGACAGATACGCAGTATTTT.

A word on this clonotype: This may stem from a read error, because a much larger clone lies one nucleotide away. The missing conserved phenylalanine or tryptophan at the end of this CDR3 makes a read error likely. The rearrangement uses TRBV19 and TRBJ2-7, with 7 bases aligning to TRBD1. Germline V gene sequence: CDR1 LNHDA, CDR2 SQIVND (reference sequence). CDR3 length: 14 amino acids. The V and J ends lost 5 bases and 2 bases, in that order; junction bases with no gene match: 6. CDR3 protein: CASSHGTVTYEQYS. CDR3 in DNA: TGTGCCAGTAGTCACGGGACAGTTACCTACGAGCAGTACTCC.

The rearrangement links TRBV3-1 to TRBJ1-1; 10 bases match TRBD1. This CDR3 spans 14 amino acids. The germline gives CDR1 LGHDT, CDR2 YNNKEL (reference sequence). J lost 2 bases, V lost 5 bases, and 2 bases had no gene match. This CDR3 reads CASSLTGGNTEAFF. The CDR3 DNA reads TGTGCCAGCAGCTTGACAGGGGGCAACACTGAAGCTTTCTTT.

This clonotype counts as medium-sized. The chain has TRBV2 and TRBJ1-5, with unresolved D. Germline V gene lookup returns CDR1 SNHLY and CDR2 FYNNEI. Trimming cost V 5 bases and J 3 bases, with 17 bases left between them. This CDR3 contains 16 residues. This CDR3 reads CASSPEETSFNQPQHF. CDR3 bases: TGTGCCAGCAGTCCCGAAGAGACAAGCTTCAATCAGCCCCAGCATTTT.

In its sample, this clonotype ranks as medium-sized. The chain employs TRBV5-8 and TRBJ1-5; TRBD1 is a possible D gene (5 bases). From germline, CDR1 is SGHTS and CDR2 YDEGEE. CDR3 length: 15 amino acids. Trimming shortened V by 4 bases and J by 6 bases, and 17 bases separated the two germline ends. Written as DNA, the CDR3 is TGTGCCAGCAGCCAAGACGGGAGAGGGGCTCAGCCCCAGCATTTT. Its translation is CASSQDGRGAQPQHF.

The sample holds a few counts of this clonotype. The gene calls are TRBV12-3 or TRBV12-4 and TRBJ1-5, with D unresolved. This CDR3 is 13 amino acids long. V shed 1 base and J shed 4 bases, with 5 bases lying between them. The CDR3 nucleotides are TGTGCCAGCAGTTTAGAACAGAATCAGCCCCAGCATTTT. Translation: CASSLEQNQPQHF.

Remarks on this clonotype: This may be a read error: a much more frequent sequence differs by one nucleotide. The rearrangement uses TRBV28 and TRBJ1-2; no firm D call. The V gene's germline CDR1 is MDHEN and CDR2 SYDVKM. The V end was cut by 5 bases, the J end by 7 bases, with 14 bases between. This CDR3 has 13 residues. The CDR3 here is CASSRGKGSGYTF. The CDR3 nucleotides are TGTGCCAGCAGTCGGGGAAAGGGAAGTGGCTACACCTTC.

This clonotype ranks as medium-sized (0.01 to 0.1%). V and J are TRBV15 and TRBJ1-2; 9 bases align to TRBD1. This CDR3 is 15 amino acids long. The trim removed 3 bases at V and 6 bases at J, leaving 8 bases unmatched. Germline assignment: CDR1 LNHNV and CDR2 YYDKDF (reference sequence). The CDR3 here is CATSSHRDREDGYTF. The CDR3 nucleotides are TGTGCCACCAGCAGCCACCGGGACAGGGAGGATGGCTACACCTTC.

The chain links TRBV19 to TRBJ1-5, with TRBD1 identical over 9 bases. Germline trimming cut 5 bases from V and 6 bases from J; bases unmatched to any gene: 8. Germline loops: CDR1 LNHDA, CDR2 SQIVND (reference sequence). The CDR3 covers 15 residues. CDR3 sequence (DNA): TGTGCCAGTAGTTCGGACAGGGGAAGGATTCAGCCCCAGCATTTT. This codes for CASSSDRGRIQPQHF.

The chain has TRBV5-8 and TRBJ2-1; 7 nucleotides match TRBD2. After removal of 5 bases from V and 0 bases from J, the junction contained 8 bases not matched to a gene. The CDR3 consists of 16 residues. Germline CDR1 is SGHTS and CDR2 is YDEGEE. The CDR3 here is CASRWGGGSSYNEQFF. The DNA of the CDR3 is TGTGCCAGCAGGTGGGGGGGGGGGAGCTCCTACAATGAGCAGTTCTTC.

In this sample, this clonotype is medium-sized. The CDR3 is CASSFTDMADTGELFF. The CDR3 DNA reads TGTGCCAGCAGTTTTACCGACATGGCGGATACCGGGGAGCTGTTTTTT. The rearrangement links TRBV27 to TRBJ2-2, with D uncertain. The ends were cut back, 3 bases at V and 5 bases at J, with 16 bases in the middle. This CDR3 contains 16 residues. Germline lookup yields CDR1 MNHEY and CDR2 SMNVEV (reference sequence).

This clonotype rates as medium-sized (0.01 to 0.1%). V usage is TRBV6-2 or TRBV6-3 and J usage is TRBJ1-6; 10 positions agree with TRBD1. Unmatched junction bases numbered 6, after V lost 7 bases and J lost 9 bases. Germline V gives CDR1 MNHEY, CDR2 SVGEGT. There are 14 residues in the CDR3. CDR3 DNA: TGTGCCAGCAAGGGGACAGGGGAGGCTTCACCCCTCCACTTT. This gives the protein CASKGTGEASPLHF.

By share, this clonotype ranks as medium-sized. DNA of the CDR3: TGTGCCAGCAGTCCCTTCGGCACAGATACGCAGTATTTT. It encodes CASSPFGTDTQYF. V is TRBV27 and J is TRBJ2-3; D is unclear. This CDR3 has 13 amino acids. Deletions cut 5 bases from V and 1 base from J, with 7 bases between. CDR1 is MNHEY and CDR2 is SMNVEV in the germline V gene (reference sequence).

In the case of this clonotype: A read error may be the cause here, since a much bigger clone is one base away. CDR3 loop: CASSEHGEDVNSPLHF. The CDR3 region has the DNA TGTGCCAGCAGTGAACATGGTGAGGATGTCAATTCACCCCTCCACTTT. The rearrangement uses TRBV25-1 and TRBJ1-6; no firm D call. The CDR3 runs to 16 residues. The germline CDR1 and CDR2 sequences are MGHDK and SYGVNS. V lost 2 bases to trimming and J lost 7 bases, with 15 bases between them.

This clonotype is large in the sample. The chain couples TRBV30 to TRBJ2-7; 9 nucleotides line up with TRBD2. This CDR3 comprises 15 residues. The ends lost 6 bases at V and 7 bases at J; junction bases unmatched: 16. CDR1 is GTSNPN and CDR2 is SVGIG in the germline V gene (reference sequence). The CDR3 DNA sequence: TGTGCCTGTAAGATTGCTGGCGGGAGGGCAAGGGAGCAGTACTTC. It translates to CACKIAGGRAREQYF. The full variable domain, rest sourced from reference TRBV30 and TRBJ2-7, is SQTIHQWPATLVQPVGSPLSLECTVEGTSNPNLYWYRQAAGRGLQLLFYSVGIGQISSEVPQNLSASRPQDRQFILSSKKLLLSDSGFYLCACKIAGGRAREQYFGPGTRLTVT.

The genes are TRBV6-1 and TRBJ2-1, with 9 bases fitting TRBD2. The J segment lost 6 bases and the V segment lost 7 bases, leaving 10 bases of the junction unmatched. Germline V CDR1 and CDR2: MNHNS, SASEGT. This CDR3 spans 15 amino acids. DNA of the CDR3: TGTGCCAGCATCCGCGGCGGGAGGGCCTCCAATGAGCAGTTCTTC. This codes for CASIRGGRASNEQFF.

By share, this clonotype counts as medium-sized. The genes are TRBV18 and TRBJ2-2, with D maybe TRBD1 (5 bases). The ends were cut back, 2 bases at V and 2 bases at J, with 6 bases in the middle. The CDR3 consists of 14 residues. The germline V gene encodes CDR1 KGHSH and CDR2 LQKENI. The CDR3 sequence: CASSPGQNTGELFF. CDR3 nucleotide sequence: TGTGCCAGCTCACCAGGACAAAACACCGGGGAGCTGTTTTTT.

A note on this clonotype: This may stem from a read error, because a much larger clone lies one nucleotide away. The genes are TRBV19 and TRBJ1-1; D is uncertain. Per germline, CDR1 LNHDA and CDR2 SQIVND (reference sequence). The CDR3 extends over 16 amino acids. CDR3 nucleotide sequence: TGTGCCTGTAGTATCCTCTCGACAAGACAGAACACTGAAGCTTTCTTT. The encoded protein is CACSILSTRQNTEAFF.

This chain joins TRBV5-8 and TRBJ1-5, with 7 bases matching TRBD1. The CDR3 is made up of 15 amino acids. CDR1 is SGHTS and CDR2 is YDEGEE in the germline V gene. Trimming at V came to 5 bases and at J to 7 bases, leaving 12 bases not matched to a gene. The CDR3 spells CASRTTGFGTQPQHF. In DNA form, the CDR3 reads TGTGCCAGCAGAACGACAGGGTTCGGGACACAGCCCCAGCATTTT.

This clonotype is judged medium-sized. The chain combines TRBV20-1 with TRBJ2-7, with 12 bases fitting TRBD2. This CDR3 spans 15 amino acids. The germline gives CDR1 DFQATT, CDR2 SNEGSKA (reference sequence). The V gene end was trimmed by 0 bases and the J gene end by 12 bases; junction bases not matched to a gene: 12. The CDR3 nucleotides read TGCAGTGCTAGAGATCTCGCTAGCGGGAGGGCCAGGCTGTACTTC. Residues: CSARDLASGRARLYF.

The chain uses TRBV19 and TRBJ2-1; 12 nucleotides agree with TRBD1. V lost 4 bases to trimming and J lost 9 bases; unmatched junction nucleotides: 4. The CDR3 has 14 residues. Germline loops: CDR1 LNHDA, CDR2 SQIVND (reference sequence). This CDR3 reads CASSTGTGGGEQFF. The CDR3 DNA sequence: TGTGCCAGTAGTACCGGGACAGGGGGCGGTGAGCAGTTCTTC.

Details on this clonotype: It may be a read error: a sequence one base away is much more abundant. V is TRBV12-3 or TRBV12-4 and J is TRBJ2-7; TRBD2 is a possible D gene (5 bases). CDR3 size: 12 residues. V lost 6 bases and J lost 5, with 11 bases in between. CDR3 amino acids: CASSYNGDEQYF. The CDR3 DNA reads TGTGCCAGCAGCTATAACGGGGACGAGCAGTACTTC.